This passage covers 27 T cell receptor beta chains from one sample sequenced in a study of T cells in Graves' hyperthyroidism and ophthalmopathy. From RNA transcripts, TCR beta CDR3 regions were amplified. RT-PCR in the first round (using the HTBI primer set) targeted the TCR CDR3. From the multiplex PCR reads, TCRdb called clonotypes with MiXCR, one entry per CDR3 protein. The sample lists 350,000 to 400,000 distinct CDR3 sequences; around 13% were seen once. Sequencing was performed on blood. These receptors were collected from an older woman with Graves' hyperthyroidism.

This clonotype was observed at least ten times. The chain uses TRBV2 and TRBJ1-5; 9 positions agree with TRBD1. Germline CDR1 SNHLY, CDR2 FYNNEI. CDR3 length: 15 residues. Trimming cost V 6 bases and J 3 bases; bases outside gene matches: 6. The CDR3 nucleotides read TGTGCCAGCAGAGCTACAGGGGGCTACAATCAGCCCCAGCATTTT. It translates to CASRATGGYNQPQHF.

This chain connects TRBV13 to TRBJ1-2, with D hard to call. The CDR3 covers 12 residues. The germline CDR1 and CDR2 sequences are PRHDT and FYEKMQ (reference sequence). V was shortened by 3 bases and J by 8 bases, with 10 bases between the two germline ends. CDR3 protein: CASSFNTAGYTF. CDR3 DNA sequence: TGTGCCAGCAGCTTTAACACGGCAGGCTACACCTTC.

This clonotype appeared many times. This chain links TRBV10-3 with TRBJ1-3; D is undetermined. Trimming took off 4 bases at V and 0 bases at J, with 16 bases between the two ends. The length of the CDR3 is 17 residues. The germline V gene has CDR1 ENHRY and CDR2 SYGVKD. CDR3 sequence reads: CAISGNLGQNSGNTIYF. The CDR3 nucleotides are TGTGCCATCAGTGGGAACCTAGGGCAAAACTCTGGAAACACCATATATTTT.

This clonotype was picked up many times. DNA for the CDR3: TGTGCCAGCAGCTGGACAGGGGGAGGGGAGACCCAGTACTTC. Its protein is CASSWTGGGETQYF. V gene TRBV2 combines with J gene TRBJ2-5; 10 bases are a match to TRBD1. With 6 bases clipped from V and 5 bases from J, the junction kept 6 bases outside the gene matches. The CDR3 totals 14 residues. Germline-derived CDR1 and CDR2 are SNHLY and FYNNEI.

This clonotype has just a few counts. The gene calls are TRBV18 and TRBJ1-1, with D possibly being TRBD1 (5 bases). The V end was cut by 0 bases, the J end by 1 base, with 9 bases between. Germline loops: CDR1 KGHSH, CDR2 LQKENI. This CDR3 is built from 15 residues. The CDR3 sequence: CASSPPVDRNTEAFF. CDR3 bases: TGTGCCAGCTCACCACCTGTTGACAGGAACACTGAAGCTTTCTTT.

Many counts were recorded for this clonotype. The chain recombines TRBV4-1 with TRBJ2-1; 8 bases fit TRBD1. With 3 bases clipped from V and 7 bases from J, the junction kept 17 bases outside the gene matches. The CDR3 has 18 residues. CDR1 is MGHRA, CDR2 YSYEKL, per germline. CDR3 in DNA: TGCGCCAGCAGCCAGGGACCCCAGGGGGCGAGGCGTAAGAATGAGCAGTTCTTC. Protein sequence: CASSQGPQGARRKNEQFF.

This clonotype was detected only a few times. The V and J genes are TRBV24-1 and TRBJ2-3; the match to TRBD1 covers 7 bases. CDR1 and CDR2 (germline): KGHDR, SFDVKD. This CDR3 contains 16 residues. V trimming: 4 bases; J trimming: 6 bases; junction bases outside the gene matches: 12. Here the CDR3 DNA reads TGTGCCACCAGTGACACGGACGGAATACAGGGGGATACGCAGTATTTT. This encodes CATSDTDGIQGDTQYF.

This clonotype was seen many times. This sequence joins TRBV20-1 and TRBJ1-1; TRBD1 aligns across 7 bases. V was pared by 0 bases and J by 1 base, with 2 bases of the junction left unmatched. This CDR3 is 14 amino acids long. The germline V gene has CDR1 DFQATT and CDR2 SNEGSKA (reference sequence). The DNA for the CDR3 is TGCAGTGCTAGAGATCCAGGGGGGAACACTGAAGCTTTCTTT. Protein: CSARDPGGNTEAFF.

The chain combines TRBV2 with TRBJ2-3; 11 nucleotides agree with TRBD2. Trimming at V came to 7 bases and at J to 4 bases, leaving 7 bases not matched to a gene. The CDR3 totals 15 residues. Per the germline V gene, CDR1 is SNHLY and CDR2 is FYNNEI. For the CDR3, the DNA is TGTGCCAGCATTACACTAGCGGGAGAGGCAGATACGCAGTATTTT. This translates into CASITLAGEADTQYF. Drawing the rest from reference TRBV2 and TRBJ2-3, the complete variable domain is EPEVTQTPSHQVTQMGQEVILRCVPISNHLYFYWYRQILGQKVEFLVSFYNNEISEKSEIFDDQFSVERPDGSNFTLKIRSTKLEDSAMYFCASITLAGEADTQYFGPGTRLTVL.

This clonotype was counted many times. This chain connects TRBV5-4 to TRBJ1-2, with unresolved D. Germline V gene lookup returns CDR1 SGHNT and CDR2 YYREEE (reference sequence). The CDR3 is made up of 17 amino acids. Trimming removed 0 bases at V and 1 base at J, with 16 bases between. CDR3 amino acids: CASSLARYYGINYGYTF. CDR3 coding DNA: TGTGCCAGCAGCTTGGCCCGTTACTATGGAATTAACTATGGCTACACCTTC.

This clonotype was recorded at least ten times. The genes are TRBV4-2 and TRBJ2-7, with 8 bases that match TRBD1. This CDR3 has 15 amino acids. CDR1 and CDR2 (germline): LGHNA, YNFKEQ. V gave up 5 bases and J gave up 4 bases; unmatched junction bases: 10. The CDR3 bases are TGTGCCAGCAGCTCAAAGACAGGGGTGTGGTACGAGCAGTACTTC. This gives the protein CASSSKTGVWYEQYF.

This clonotype turned up a few times. This chain connects TRBV2 to TRBJ1-5, with D tentatively TRBD1 (5 bases). The CDR3 totals 14 residues. Trimming removed 6 bases from V and 0 bases from J, with 9 bases in between. The germline V gene encodes CDR1 SNHLY and CDR2 FYNNEI. CDR3 nucleotide sequence: TGTGCCAGCAGGCAGGGAAATAGCAATCAGCCCCAGCATTTT. It specifies CASRQGNSNQPQHF.

This clonotype was seen repeatedly, ten times or more. The chain carries TRBV18 and TRBJ1-1; D remains unclear. The CDR3 totals 11 residues. Trimming cost V 5 bases and J 5 bases, with 6 bases left between them. Looked up from germline, CDR1 is KGHSH and CDR2 is LQKENI. The DNA of the CDR3 is TGTGCCAGCTCAGAACAGACTGAAGCTTTCTTT. Its translation is CASSEQTEAFF. The complete variable domain, with remaining parts taken from reference TRBV18 and TRBJ1-1, reads NAGVMQNPRHLVRRRGQEARLRCSPMKGHSHVYWYRQLPEEGLKFMVYLQKENIIDESGMPKERFSAEFPKEGPSILRIQQVVRGDSAAYFCASSEQTEAFFGQGTRLTVV.

Many counts were recorded for this clonotype. The chain employs TRBV6-1 and TRBJ2-1; D not resolved. Germline V gives CDR1 MNHNS, CDR2 SASEGT. The CDR3 sequence is 12 residues long. Trimming removed 8 bases at V and 6 bases at J, with 11 bases between. CDR3 nucleotides: TGTGCCAGCGCCACGTGGGGCAATGAGCAGTTCTTC. Its translation is CASATWGNEQFF.

This clonotype appeared many times. The V call is TRBV5-1, the J call TRBJ1-1; the D is unclear. The V end lost 4 bases, the J end lost 8 bases, and 21 bases lay between the germline ends. Per germline, CDR1 SGHRS and CDR2 YFSETQ. This CDR3 contains 15 residues. The CDR3 is CASSRDVYGLREAFF. Here the CDR3 DNA reads TGCGCCAGCAGCCGTGATGTGTATGGGTTGAGAGAAGCTTTCTTT.

At least ten counts were recorded for this clonotype. V is TRBV18 and J is TRBJ2-1; D is perhaps TRBD2 (5 bases). Germline V gives CDR1 KGHSH, CDR2 LQKENI. The length of the CDR3 is 16 residues. Trimming took off 3 bases at V and 4 bases at J, with 16 bases between the two ends. CDR3 nucleotides: TGTGCCAGCTCACCCACGGACTCGCAGCGGTACAATGAGCAGTTCTTC. It codes for CASSPTDSQRYNEQFF.

This clonotype was seen repeatedly, ten times or more. This chain links TRBV28 with TRBJ2-2, with D perhaps matching TRBD1 (6 bases). This CDR3 contains 13 residues. CDR1 and CDR2 from the germline V gene are MDHEN and SYDVKM. Trimming took off 6 bases at V and 4 bases at J, with 9 bases between the two ends. CDR3 region: CASSTGRTGELFF. The CDR3 DNA reads TGTGCCAGCAGCACAGGGCGCACCGGGGAGCTGTTTTTT.

At least ten counts were recorded for this clonotype. The V call is TRBV2, the J call TRBJ1-5; 10 nucleotides match TRBD1. The V gene end was trimmed by 6 bases and the J gene end by 0 bases; junction bases not matched to a gene: 11. Germline V gene lookup returns CDR1 SNHLY and CDR2 FYNNEI. There are 18 residues in the CDR3. The CDR3 DNA reads TGTGCCAGCAGCGCGGGACAGGGGCCCCCCTATAGCAATCAGCCCCAGCATTTT. Amino acids: CASSAGQGPPYSNQPQHF.

This clonotype has at least ten counts. V usage is TRBV2 and J usage is TRBJ1-2; no definite D call. CDR3 length: 14 amino acids. Germline V lookup: CDR1 SNHLY, CDR2 FYNNEI. V was trimmed by 2 bases and J by 4 bases, leaving 11 bases between them. The DNA of the CDR3 is TGTGCCAGCAGTGAATTGGGCAGCATCTATGGCTACACCTTC. Translating gives CASSELGSIYGYTF. The whole variable domain, remainder taken from reference TRBV2 and TRBJ1-2, is EPEVTQTPSHQVTQMGQEVILRCVPISNHLYFYWYRQILGQKVEFLVSFYNNEISEKSEIFDDQFSVERPDGSNFTLKIRSTKLEDSAMYFCASSELGSIYGYTFGSGTRLTVV.

This clonotype has ten or more counts. The rearrangement uses TRBV20-1 and TRBJ2-5; D possibly corresponds to TRBD2 (7 bases). The CDR3 has 14 amino acids. Between the trimmed V and J ends, which lost 1 base and 5 bases, there was a span of 14 bases. The V gene's germline CDR1 is DFQATT and CDR2 SNEGSKA (reference sequence). CDR3 DNA: TGCAGTGCTAGAGGGGGGGGGCCTGGGGAGACCCAGTACTTC. This translates into CSARGGGPGETQYF.

V gene TRBV29-1 combines with J gene TRBJ2-5, with 8 bases that match TRBD2. Germline V lookup: CDR1 SQVTM, CDR2 ANQGSEA. CDR3 size: 13 residues. V lost 1 base to trimming and J lost 4 bases; unmatched junction nucleotides: 2. CDR3 DNA sequence: TGCAGCGTTGAAGCGGGAGGGCCAGAGACCCAGTACTTC. It specifies CSVEAGGPETQYF.

This clonotype was picked up many times. CDR3 sequence (DNA): TGTGCCAGCAGCTTTAGCCAGACCCAGTACTTC. Its translation: CASSFSQTQYF. This rearrangement joins TRBV7-8 to TRBJ2-5; D ambiguous. Germline lookup yields CDR1 SGHVS and CDR2 FQNEAQ. V was shortened by 3 bases and J by 6 bases, with 5 bases between the two germline ends. CDR3 size: 11 residues.

This clonotype occurred many times. The V and J genes are TRBV12-3 or TRBV12-4 and TRBJ1-5, with D perhaps TRBD1 (6 bases). The CDR3 consists of 15 residues. The V and J ends lost 6 bases and 4 bases respectively, with 16 bases between them. CDR3 DNA: TGTGCCAGCAGGGCCGGGCAGGGGAGGAATCAGCCCCAGCATTTT. Translated, it gives CASRAGQGRNQPQHF.

The chain is built from TRBV3-1 and TRBJ1-1; TRBD1 might be the D (6 bases). Germline CDR1 reads LGHDT; CDR2 reads YNNKEL (reference sequence). Between the trimmed V and J ends, which lost 0 bases and 8 bases, there was a span of 13 bases. The CDR3 consists of 14 residues. In nucleotides, the CDR3 is TGTGCCAGCAGCCAAGATCGGGGGCGCGGGGAAGCTTTCTTT. It yields the protein CASSQDRGRGEAFF.

In this sample, this clonotype turned up a few times. J is TRBJ1-5 and V is TRBV9; no definite D call. The CDR3 runs to 13 residues. V was shortened by 7 bases and J by 5 bases, with 13 bases between the two germline ends. Germline CDR1 is SGDLS and CDR2 is YYNGEE. Here the CDR3 reads CASGEDVHQPQHF. CDR3 DNA: TGTGCCAGCGGGGAAGATGTTCATCAGCCCCAGCATTTT. Complete variable domain (other parts from reference TRBV9 and TRBJ1-5): DSGVTQTPKHLITATGQRVTLRCSPRSGDLSVYWYQQSLDQGLQFLIQYYNGEERAKGNILERFSAQQFPDLHSELNLSSLELGDSALYFCASGEDVHQPQHFGDGTRLSIL.

The genes are TRBV24-1 and TRBJ2-1; D is undetermined. The V gene's germline CDR1 is KGHDR and CDR2 SFDVKD. CDR3 size: 13 residues. V was cut by 0 bases and J by 12 bases, with 11 bases left in between. CDR3 DNA sequence: TGTGCCACCAGTGATTTGCTGTATAAAGGGCAGTTCTTC. Residues: CATSDLLYKGQFF.

This clonotype appeared many times. The CDR3 spells CASSLLPPGGPENSPLHF. The CDR3 bases are TGTGCCAGCAGCTTACTCCCGCCAGGGGGCCCTGAGAATTCACCCCTCCACTTT. The gene calls are TRBV7-3 and TRBJ1-6; 8 bases are a match to TRBD1. This CDR3 has 18 amino acids. V shed 2 bases and J 7 bases; nucleotides not matched to a gene: 13. CDR1 and CDR2 from the germline V gene are SGHTA and FQGTGA.